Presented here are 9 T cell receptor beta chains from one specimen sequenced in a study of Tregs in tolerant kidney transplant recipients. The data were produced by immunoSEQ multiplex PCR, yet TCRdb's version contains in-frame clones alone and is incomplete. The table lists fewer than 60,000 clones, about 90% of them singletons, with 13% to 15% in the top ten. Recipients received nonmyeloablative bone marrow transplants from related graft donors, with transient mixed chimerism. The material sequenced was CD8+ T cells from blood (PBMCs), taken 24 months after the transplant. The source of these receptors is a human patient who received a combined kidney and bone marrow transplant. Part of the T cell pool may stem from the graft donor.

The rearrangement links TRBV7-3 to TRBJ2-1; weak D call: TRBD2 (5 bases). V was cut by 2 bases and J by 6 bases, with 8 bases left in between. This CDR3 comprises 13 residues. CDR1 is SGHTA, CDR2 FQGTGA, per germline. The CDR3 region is CASSLGGANEQFF. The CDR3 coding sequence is TGTGCCAGCAGCTTAGGAGGAGCCAATGAGCAGTTCTTC.

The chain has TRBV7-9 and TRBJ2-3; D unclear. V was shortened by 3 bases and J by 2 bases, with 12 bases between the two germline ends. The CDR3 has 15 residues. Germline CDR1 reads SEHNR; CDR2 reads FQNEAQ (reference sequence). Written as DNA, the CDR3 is TGTGCCAGCAGCTTCCGGCGGCAAACCACAGATACGCAGTATTTT. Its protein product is CASSFRRQTTDTQYF.

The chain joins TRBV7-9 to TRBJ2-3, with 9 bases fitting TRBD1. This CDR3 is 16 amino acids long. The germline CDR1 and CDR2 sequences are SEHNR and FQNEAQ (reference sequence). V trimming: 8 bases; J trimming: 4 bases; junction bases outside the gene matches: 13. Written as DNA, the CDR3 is TGTGCCAGCCCCAGTCCGGGACAGGGAGCGTCAGATACGCAGTATTTT. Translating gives CASPSPGQGASDTQYF.

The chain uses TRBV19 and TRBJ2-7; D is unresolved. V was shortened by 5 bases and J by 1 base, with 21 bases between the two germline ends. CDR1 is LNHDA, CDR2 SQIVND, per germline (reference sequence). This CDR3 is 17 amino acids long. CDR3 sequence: CASSPHFAVRLSYEQYF. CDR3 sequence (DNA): TGTGCCAGTAGTCCCCACTTTGCGGTGCGTCTTTCCTACGAGCAGTACTTC.

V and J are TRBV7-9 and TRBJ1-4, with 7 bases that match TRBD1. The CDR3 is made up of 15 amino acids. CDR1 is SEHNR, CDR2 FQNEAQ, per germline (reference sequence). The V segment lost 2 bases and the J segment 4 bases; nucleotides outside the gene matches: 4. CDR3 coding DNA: TGTGCCAGCAGCTTACTTGGGACAGTTAATGAAAAACTGTTTTTT. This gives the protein CASSLLGTVNEKLFF.

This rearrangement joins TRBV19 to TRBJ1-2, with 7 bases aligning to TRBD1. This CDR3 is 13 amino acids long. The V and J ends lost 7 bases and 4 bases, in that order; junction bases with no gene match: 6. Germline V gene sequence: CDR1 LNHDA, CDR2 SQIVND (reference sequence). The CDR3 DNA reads TGTGCCAGTAACGCAGGGGGGATCTATGGCTACACCTTC. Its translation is CASNAGGIYGYTF.

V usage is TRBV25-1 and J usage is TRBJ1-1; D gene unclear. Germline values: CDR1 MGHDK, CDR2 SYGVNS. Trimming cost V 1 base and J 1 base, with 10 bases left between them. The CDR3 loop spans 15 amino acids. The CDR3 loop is CASSEFRGGNTEAFF. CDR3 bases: TGTGCCAGCAGTGAATTCCGGGGAGGGAACACTGAAGCTTTCTTT.

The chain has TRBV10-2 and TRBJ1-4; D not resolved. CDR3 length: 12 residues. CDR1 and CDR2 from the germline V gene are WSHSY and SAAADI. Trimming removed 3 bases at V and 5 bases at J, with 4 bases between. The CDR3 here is CASSDQNEKLFF. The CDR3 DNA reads TGCGCCAGCAGTGACCAAAATGAAAAACTGTTTTTT.

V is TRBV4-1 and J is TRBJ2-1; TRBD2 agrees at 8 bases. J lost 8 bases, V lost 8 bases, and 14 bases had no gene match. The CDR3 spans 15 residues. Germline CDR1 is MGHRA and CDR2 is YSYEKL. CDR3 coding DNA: TGCGCCAGCCGGTTCCGGGAGGGCCAAGTCTATGAGCAGTTCTTC. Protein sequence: CASRFREGQVYEQFF.